Listed below are T cell receptor beta chains from one sample, sequenced in a study of cytomegalovirus exposure and HLA in healthy donors. This table comes from immunoSEQ multiplex PCR, and its TCRdb copy is limited to in-frame clones, with some not included. In the table there are about 98,000 clones, about 80% of which are singletons. Sequencing was performed on PBMCs. These receptor sequences come from a man in his sixties in good health and CMV-seropositive. Each CDR3 is given with its conserved first and last residue. Each record gives: J gene, clone size, D gene, V gene, CDR3 DNA, CDR3 protein. D genes are given only for firm matches. The size field is filled for only some rows; it gives once, few, many or a size class.

TRBJ1-2,few,TRBD1,TRBV5-4,TGTGCCAGCAGCTTTGTCGACAGGGGTTATGGCTACACCTTC,CASSFVDRGYGYTF
TRBJ2-2,.,.,TRBV7-6,TGTGCCAGCAGCTTAACTGAGGCGCCCGGGGAGCTGTTTTTT,CASSLTEAPGELFF
TRBJ1-2,few,TRBD1,TRBV27,TGTGCCAGCAGTTTCTCGGGACAGGGTTCTGGCTACACCTTC,CASSFSGQGSGYTF
TRBJ2-7,.,TRBD2,TRBV6-6,TGTGCCAGCAGTTCACCAGAGACTAGCGGCTACGAGCAGTACTTC,CASSSPETSGYEQYF
TRBJ2-6,.,.,TRBV5-4,TGTGCCAGCAGCTTGGGCGGATTCTCTGGGGCCAACGTCCTGACTTTC,CASSLGGFSGANVLTF
TRBJ1-5,.,TRBD1,TRBV5-1,TGCGCCAGCAGGCCCGGGACAGCCTCAGGTCAGCCCCAGCATTTT,CASRPGTASGQPQHF
TRBJ2-3,.,TRBD1,TRBV2,TGTGCCAGCTCCGGACAGGGGTCCTGGGATACGCAGTATTTT,CASSGQGSWDTQYF
TRBJ1-1,.,TRBD1,TRBV25-1,TGTGCCAGCAGTTTGACAGGGAGCACTGAAGCTTTCTTT,CASSLTGSTEAFF
TRBJ1-3,once,.,TRBV7-6,TGTGCCAGCAGCCCGTCGGGAGGAAACACCATATATTTT,CASSPSGGNTIYF
TRBJ2-7,.,.,TRBV28,TGTGCCAGCAGTTTGAGTACAGGAGAGTGGTACTTC,CASSLSTGEWYF
TRBJ1-3,.,.,TRBV5-8,TGTGCCAGCAGCTGGGGGACGGGGGATGGAAACACCATATATTTT,CASSWGTGDGNTIYF
TRBJ2-7,.,TRBD1,TRBV19,TGTGCCAGTACCCGGGACAGGGGGCGATTCTCCGAGCAGTACTTC,CASTRDRGRFSEQYF
TRBJ2-3,.,.,TRBV28,TGTGCCAGCAGAACTCTATCAGATACGCAGTATTTT,CASRTLSDTQYF
TRBJ1-2,.,.,TRBV4-3,TGCGCCAGCAGCCAAGAGGGGAGGGGGAGCTATGGCTACACCTTC,CASSQEGRGSYGYTF
TRBJ1-1,many,.,TRBV29-1,TGCGGGGGGATGAACACTGAAGCTTTCTTT,CGGMNTEAFF
TRBJ1-4,.,.,TRBV2,TGTGCCAGCAGGTCTCAACGAGCCGTAGAAAAACTGTTTTTT,CASRSQRAVEKLFF
TRBJ2-2,.,.,TRBV15,TGTGCCACCAGTCGGACAGCAAGACGAGGCACCGGGGAGCTGTTCTTT,CATSRTARRGTGELFF
TRBJ1-1,.,TRBD1,TRBV6-5,TGTGCCAGCAGAATGACAGGGGACACTGAAGCTTTCTTT,CASRMTGDTEAFF
TRBJ1-5,.,TRBD1,TRBV28,TGTGCCAGCAGAAGAGCGTCCGGGACAGACATTAAAATCCAGCCCCAGCATTTT,CASRRASGTDIKIQPQHF
TRBJ2-5,.,.,TRBV11-2,TGTGCCAGCAGCTTTAGCCCTATCCGGGGGTCTGTCCAAGAGACCCAGTACTTC,CASSFSPIRGSVQETQYF
TRBJ1-1,.,.,TRBV5-6,TGTGCCAGCAGCTTGGACACGCACACTGAAGCTTTCTTT,CASSLDTHTEAFF
TRBJ1-5,.,.,TRBV19,TGTGCCAGTAGTATGGTACAGGACACCAATCAGCCCCAGCATTTT,CASSMVQDTNQPQHF
TRBJ2-3,.,.,TRBV7-3,TGTGCCAGCAGCTCATCAAGCACAGATACGCAGTATTTT,CASSSSSTDTQYF
TRBJ2-1,.,TRBD1,TRBV27,TGTGCCAGCAGTTTGACAGGGAGAGGGTATGAGCAGTTCTTC,CASSLTGRGYEQFF
TRBJ1-1,once,.,TRBV18,TGTGCCAGCTCAGTGGGACACCCGAACACTGAAGCTTTCTTT,CASSVGHPNTEAFF
TRBJ2-7,.,TRBD2,TRBV7-2,TGTGCCAGCAGCCCCGGGGGGAGCTCCTACGAGCAGTACTTC,CASSPGGSSYEQYF
TRBJ1-5,.,.,TRBV28,TGTGCCAGCGCAAGTCAGAGCAATCAGCCCCAGCATTTT,CASASQSNQPQHF